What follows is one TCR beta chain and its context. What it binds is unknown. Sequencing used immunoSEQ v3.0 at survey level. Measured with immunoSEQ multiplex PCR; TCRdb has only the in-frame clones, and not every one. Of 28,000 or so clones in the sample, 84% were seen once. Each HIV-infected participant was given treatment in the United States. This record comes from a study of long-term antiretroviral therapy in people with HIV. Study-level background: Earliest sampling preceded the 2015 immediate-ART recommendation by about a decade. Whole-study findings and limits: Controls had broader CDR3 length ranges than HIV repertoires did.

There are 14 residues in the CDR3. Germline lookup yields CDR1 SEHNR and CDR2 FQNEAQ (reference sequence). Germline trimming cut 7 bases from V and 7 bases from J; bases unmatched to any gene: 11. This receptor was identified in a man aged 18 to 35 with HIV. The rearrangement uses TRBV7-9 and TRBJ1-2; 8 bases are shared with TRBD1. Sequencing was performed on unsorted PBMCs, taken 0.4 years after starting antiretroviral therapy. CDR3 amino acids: CASKFSGGRRGYTF. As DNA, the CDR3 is TGTGCCAGCAAATTTTCAGGGGGCAGGCGTGGCTACACCTTC.